This T cell receptor (beta chain) was recovered during a study of identical twins. Each CDR3 protein is one row after TCRdb ran MiXCR on the 5' RACE reads. The sample yields about 660,000 distinct CDR3 sequences, over 8.5% seen once. The CDR3 consists of 17 residues. Per the germline V gene, CDR1 is MGHDK and CDR2 is SYGVNS. Trimming at V came to 3 bases and at J to 3 bases, leaving 7 bases not matched to a gene. The sample was also reused in another study, on yellow fever vaccine responses in identical twins.

The V gene is TRBV25-1, the J gene TRBJ2-1, with TRBD2 identical over 11 bases. The specimen was PBMCs. This TCR derives from a woman younger than 35 in good health. DNA for the CDR3: TGTGCCAGCAGTGACACTCCGGGACTAGCGGTCTACAATGAGCAGTTCTTC. It translates to CASSDTPGLAVYNEQFF. Supplemented by reference TRBV25-1 and TRBJ2-1, the full variable domain reads EADIYQTPRYLVIGTGKKITLECSQTMGHDKMYWYQQDPGMELHLIHYSYGVNSTEKGDLSSESTVSRIRTEHFPLTLESARPSHTSQYLCASSDTPGLAVYNEQFFGPGTRLTVL.